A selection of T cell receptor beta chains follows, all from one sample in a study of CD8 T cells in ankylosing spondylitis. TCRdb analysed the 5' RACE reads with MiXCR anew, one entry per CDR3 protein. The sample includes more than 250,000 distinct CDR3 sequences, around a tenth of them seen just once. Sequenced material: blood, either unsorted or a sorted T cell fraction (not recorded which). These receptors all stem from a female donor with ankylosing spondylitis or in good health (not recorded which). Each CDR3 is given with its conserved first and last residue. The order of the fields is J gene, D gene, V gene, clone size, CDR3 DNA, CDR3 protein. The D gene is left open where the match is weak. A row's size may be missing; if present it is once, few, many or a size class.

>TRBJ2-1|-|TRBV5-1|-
TGCGCCAGCAGCGTGGGGGTCAACAATGAGCAGTTCTTC
CASSVGVNNEQFF
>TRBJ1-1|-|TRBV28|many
TGTGCCAGCAGACCTCTCTGGGACACTGAAGCTTTCTTT
CASRPLWDTEAFF
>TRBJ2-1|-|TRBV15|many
TGTGCCACCAGCAGTGGTGGGTCAGGGGAGCAGTTCTTC
CATSSGGSGEQFF
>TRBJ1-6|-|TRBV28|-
TGTGCCAGTAACCCAGGGACCCTGGGAGTCTCACCCCTCCACTTT
CASNPGTLGVSPLHF
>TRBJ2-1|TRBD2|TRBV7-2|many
TGTGCCAGCAGCACTGGGACTAGTTTCTCCAATGAGCAGTTCTTC
CASSTGTSFSNEQFF
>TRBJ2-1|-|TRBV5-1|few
TGCGCCAGCAGCCCCAGTCCAGGAGTCGGGGGTGAGCAGTTCTTC
CASSPSPGVGGEQFF
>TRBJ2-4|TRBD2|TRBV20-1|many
TGCAGTGCTAGAGCGGGGGGGGGCTCAAACATTCAGTACTTC
CSARAGGGSNIQYF
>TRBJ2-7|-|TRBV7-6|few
TGTGCCAGCAGCTTAGGTGCGAGAAACTACGAGCAGTACTTC
CASSLGARNYEQYF
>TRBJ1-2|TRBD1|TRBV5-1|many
TGCGCCAGCAGCCAACCGGGACAGGGGTATTATGGCTACACCTTC
CASSQPGQGYYGYTF
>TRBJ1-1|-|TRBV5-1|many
TGCGCCAGCAGCTCTGGGGAGACTGAAGCTTTCTTT
CASSSGETEAFF
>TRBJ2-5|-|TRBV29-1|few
TGCAGCGTTGGTTCCGGCGCATGGGAGACCCAGTACTTC
CSVGSGAWETQYF
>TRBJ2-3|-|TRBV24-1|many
TGTGCCACCAGTGACCCCGGGACGCAAGATACGCAGTATTTT
CATSDPGTQDTQYF
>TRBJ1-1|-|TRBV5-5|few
TGTGCCAGCAGTTACGGGACATCAGACACTGAAGCTTTCTTT
CASSYGTSDTEAFF
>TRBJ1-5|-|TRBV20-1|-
TGCAGTGCTCAGAGACAGGGCAATCAGCCCCAGCATTTT
CSAQRQGNQPQHF
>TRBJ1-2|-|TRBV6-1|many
TGTGCCAGCTGGGACATAAATGGCTACACCTTC
CASWDINGYTF
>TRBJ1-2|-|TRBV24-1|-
TGTGCCACCAGTGATTTCACAGGGCACGGCTACACCTTC
CATSDFTGHGYTF
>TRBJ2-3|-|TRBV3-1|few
TGTGCCAGCAGCCACCCTAGCCTAGGGAGAGATACGCAGTATTTT
CASSHPSLGRDTQYF
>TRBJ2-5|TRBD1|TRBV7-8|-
TGTGCCAGCAGCCGGACAGGGGGTCGGAGGGAGACCCAGTACTTC
CASSRTGGRRETQYF
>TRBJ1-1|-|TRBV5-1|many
TGCGCCAGCAGCTTGGGGACCACTGAAGCTTTCTTT
CASSLGTTEAFF
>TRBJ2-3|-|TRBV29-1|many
TGCAGCGTCGGGACATCACAGGATACGCAGTATTTT
CSVGTSQDTQYF
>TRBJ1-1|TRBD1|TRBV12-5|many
TGTGCTAGTGGTTTAGCAGGGGGCACTGAAGCTTTCTTT
CASGLAGGTEAFF
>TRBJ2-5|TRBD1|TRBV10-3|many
TGTGCCATCAGTGAGCCAGGGACAGGTGGTGAGACCCAGTACTTC
CAISEPGTGGETQYF
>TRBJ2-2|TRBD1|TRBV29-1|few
TGCAGCGTTGGGGACAGGGTATTCGGGGAGCTGTTTTTT
CSVGDRVFGELFF
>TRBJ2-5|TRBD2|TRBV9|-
TGTGCCAGCAGCGTAATCAGCGGGAGAGGAGAGACCCAGTACTTC
CASSVISGRGETQYF
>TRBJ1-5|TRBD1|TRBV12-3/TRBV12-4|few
TGTGCCAGCGGCGGACAGGGGGCCGTGGGCAATCAGCCCCAGCATTTT
CASGGQGAVGNQPQHF
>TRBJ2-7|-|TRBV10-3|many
TGTGCCATCAGTTCCTCCCGGGATGCCTACGAGCAGTACTTC
CAISSSRDAYEQYF
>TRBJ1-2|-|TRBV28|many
TGTGCCAGCAGTATAAGGGGTAGTGGCTACACCTTC
CASSIRGSGYTF
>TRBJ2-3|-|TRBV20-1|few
TGCAGTGCTAGAAGGGCCCCCACGCAGTATTTT
CSARRAPTQYF
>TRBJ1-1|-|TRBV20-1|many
TGCAGTGCTAGTGGACGGAGTACAAACACTGAAGCTTTCTTT
CSASGRSTNTEAFF
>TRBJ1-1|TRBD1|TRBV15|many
TGTGCCACCTCAGGGGGGGGAAACACTGAAGCTTTCTTT
CATSGGGNTEAFF
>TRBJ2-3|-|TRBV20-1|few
TGCAGTGCTGGGGGCCGGGACTTAAGTAGGGATACGCAGTATTTT
CSAGGRDLSRDTQYF
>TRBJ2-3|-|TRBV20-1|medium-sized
TGCAGTGCTAGTTCCCCGGGTCGTCGGGATACGCAGTATTTT
CSASSPGRRDTQYF
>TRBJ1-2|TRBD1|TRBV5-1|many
TGCGCCAGCAGCAAAGACAGGGTGCGGTATGGCTACACCTTC
CASSKDRVRYGYTF
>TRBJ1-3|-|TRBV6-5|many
TGTGCCAGCAGTTACACCGACAGGACCTCTGGAAACACCATATATTTT
CASSYTDRTSGNTIYF
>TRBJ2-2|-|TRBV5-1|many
TGCGCCAGCTCCCCAATGGTCGGGGAGCTGTTTTTT
CASSPMVGELFF